This is a list of T cell receptor beta chains from one sample in a study of identical twins. MiXCR, run by TCRdb on the 5' RACE reads, gives a single entry per CDR3 protein. The sample has 200,000 or so distinct CDR3 sequences; under 10% are singletons. These data are also associated with another study on yellow fever vaccine responses in identical twins.

Sequencing input: memory (CD45RO+) T cells sorted from blood. These receptors were taken from a woman aged 18 to 35 in good health. Each CDR3 is given with its conserved first and last residue. Fields, in order: clone size, V gene, J gene, D gene, CDR3 protein, CDR3 DNA. D genes are given only for firm matches. Clone size appears in some rows only: once, few, many, or a class for an expanded clone.

clone size: few
V gene: TRBV12-3/TRBV12-4
J gene: TRBJ2-3
D gene: TRBD2
CDR3 protein: CASSFPSGSALTDTQYF
CDR3 DNA: TGTGCCAGCAGCTTTCCCAGCGGGAGTGCCCTCACAGATACGCAGTATTTT

clone size: few
V gene: TRBV3-1
J gene: TRBJ1-1
D gene: TRBD1
CDR3 protein: CASSDGDRATTEAFF
CDR3 DNA: TGTGCCAGCAGCGATGGCGACAGGGCGACTACTGAAGCTTTCTTT

clone size: few
V gene: TRBV7-7
J gene: TRBJ2-2
D gene: -
CDR3 protein: CASSPLGMRLGELFF
CDR3 DNA: TGTGCTAGCAGCCCCTTGGGGATGCGGCTGGGGGAGCTGTTTTTT

clone size: few
V gene: TRBV7-9
J gene: TRBJ2-5
D gene: -
CDR3 protein: CAQSSRETQYF
CDR3 DNA: TGTGCCCAAAGTAGTCGGGAGACCCAGTACTTC

clone size: many
V gene: TRBV7-8
J gene: TRBJ2-7
D gene: TRBD1
CDR3 protein: CASSLAGGTGGFEQYF
CDR3 DNA: TGTGCCAGCAGCTTAGCTGGCGGGACAGGGGGTTTCGAGCAGTACTTC

clone size: few
V gene: TRBV10-2
J gene: TRBJ2-7
D gene: -
CDR3 protein: CASSQHSYEQYF
CDR3 DNA: TGCGCCAGCAGCCAGCACTCCTACGAGCAGTACTTC

clone size: -
V gene: TRBV7-3
J gene: TRBJ2-2
D gene: -
CDR3 protein: CASSRGNTGELFF
CDR3 DNA: TGTGCCAGCAGCAGGGGTAACACCGGGGAGCTGTTTTTT

clone size: many
V gene: TRBV28
J gene: TRBJ1-6
D gene: -
CDR3 protein: CASSSFRDPDHF
CDR3 DNA: TGTGCCAGCAGTTCCTTCCGGGATCCGGACCACTTT

clone size: many
V gene: TRBV10-3
J gene: TRBJ2-7
D gene: TRBD2
CDR3 protein: CAIRETSGTIYEQYF
CDR3 DNA: TGTGCCATCAGGGAGACTAGCGGGACTATCTACGAGCAGTACTTC

clone size: few
V gene: TRBV12-3/TRBV12-4
J gene: TRBJ1-4
D gene: -
CDR3 protein: CASRAQVANEKLFF
CDR3 DNA: TGTGCCAGCAGAGCACAGGTGGCTAATGAAAAACTGTTTTTT

clone size: few
V gene: TRBV7-2
J gene: TRBJ1-5
D gene: -
CDR3 protein: CASSPVNQPQHF
CDR3 DNA: TGTGCCAGCAGCCCAGTGAATCAGCCCCAGCATTTT

clone size: -
V gene: TRBV6-2/TRBV6-3
J gene: TRBJ1-2
D gene: -
CDR3 protein: CASRPRETNGYTF
CDR3 DNA: TGTGCCAGCAGACCCAGGGAGACCAATGGCTACACCTTC

clone size: few
V gene: TRBV7-9
J gene: TRBJ1-4
D gene: -
CDR3 protein: CASGGIEEKLFF
CDR3 DNA: TGTGCCAGCGGAGGGATAGAGGAAAAACTGTTTTTT

clone size: many
V gene: TRBV29-1
J gene: TRBJ1-2
D gene: TRBD1
CDR3 protein: CSSRTGTGGIYGYTF
CDR3 DNA: TGCAGCTCCCGAACCGGGACAGGGGGCATTTATGGCTACACCTTC

clone size: many
V gene: TRBV5-1
J gene: TRBJ2-2
D gene: -
CDR3 protein: CASSLSLTGELFF
CDR3 DNA: TGCGCCAGCAGCTTGAGTCTCACCGGGGAGCTGTTTTTT

clone size: many
V gene: TRBV9
J gene: TRBJ1-4
D gene: TRBD1
CDR3 protein: CASSEGQGAEEKLFF
CDR3 DNA: TGTGCCAGCAGCGAGGGACAGGGGGCTGAGGAAAAACTGTTTTTT

clone size: -
V gene: TRBV7-3
J gene: TRBJ2-1
D gene: -
CDR3 protein: CASSPWGGGGAAEQFF
CDR3 DNA: TGTGCCAGCAGCCCCTGGGGGGGCGGGGGAGCCGCTGAGCAGTTCTTC

clone size: many
V gene: TRBV24-1
J gene: TRBJ2-3
D gene: TRBD1
CDR3 protein: CATSGRTGGIADTQYF
CDR3 DNA: TGTGCCACCAGTGGGAGGACAGGGGGCATCGCAGATACGCAGTATTTT

clone size: -
V gene: TRBV2
J gene: TRBJ2-4
D gene: TRBD2
CDR3 protein: CASSEALAGGPGDKNIQYF
CDR3 DNA: TGTGCCAGCAGTGAGGCCTTAGCGGGAGGGCCCGGGGACAAAAACATTCAGTACTTC

clone size: many
V gene: TRBV14
J gene: TRBJ2-2
D gene: TRBD1
CDR3 protein: CASRTGTNTGELFF
CDR3 DNA: TGTGCCAGCAGGACAGGGACGAACACCGGGGAGCTGTTTTTT

clone size: many
V gene: TRBV5-1
J gene: TRBJ2-1
D gene: -
CDR3 protein: CASTSSYNEQFF
CDR3 DNA: TGCGCCAGCACCAGCTCCTACAATGAGCAGTTCTTC

clone size: many
V gene: TRBV20-1
J gene: TRBJ2-5
D gene: TRBD2
CDR3 protein: CSARATSGEIMKETQYF
CDR3 DNA: TGCAGTGCTAGAGCGACTAGCGGGGAAATTATGAAAGAGACCCAGTACTTC

clone size: few
V gene: TRBV2
J gene: TRBJ2-4
D gene: TRBD2
CDR3 protein: CASTTGGGRNIQYF
CDR3 DNA: TGTGCCAGCACGACGGGGGGAGGTAGAAACATTCAGTACTTC

clone size: many
V gene: TRBV3-1
J gene: TRBJ2-7
D gene: TRBD1
CDR3 protein: CASSQWGAGTGVYEQYF
CDR3 DNA: TGTGCCAGCAGCCAATGGGGGGCCGGGACAGGGGTCTACGAGCAGTACTTC

clone size: few
V gene: TRBV11-1
J gene: TRBJ2-7
D gene: -
CDR3 protein: CASSFRAGSSYEQYF
CDR3 DNA: TGTGCCAGCAGCTTCCGTGCGGGTAGCTCCTACGAGCAGTACTTC